The rows below give T cell receptor beta chains drawn from one sample of a study of T-cell memory formation after mild COVID-19. TCRdb ran MiXCR on the 5' RACE reads and lists one entry per CDR3 protein. Of hundreds of thousands of distinct CDR3 sequences listed, roughly 15% are singletons. Sequenced input: PBMCs or a T cell subset sorted from them (not recorded which). These receptors were collected from a man aged 18 to 29 who had mild COVID-19 (a few samples of this study predate the infection). Cell type and time point are not known. Both conserved end residues are part of each CDR3. D genes are given only for firm matches. Clone size, where shown, is once, few, many, or a class for clones that have expanded.

>TRBJ2-3|TRBV7-9|TRBD1|.
TGTGCCAGCAGCCCCTACAGGGGCAGGACAGATACGCAGTATTTT
CASSPYRGRTDTQYF
>TRBJ1-1|TRBV7-2|.|medium-sized
TGTGCCAGCAGCATAAGTTCCACTGAAGCTTTCTTT
CASSISSTEAFF
>TRBJ2-7|TRBV5-6|.|.
TGTGCCAGCAGGCGAACAGGTGGGGGAAGATACGAGCAGTACTTC
CASRRTGGGRYEQYF
>TRBJ2-5|TRBV6-1|.|few
TGTGCCAGCACTCAAATCACGGGGATCCTAGAGACCCAGTACTTC
CASTQITGILETQYF
>TRBJ2-3|TRBV18|.|.
TGTGCCAGCTCACCGAGCAGGAACACAGATACGCAGTATTTT
CASSPSRNTDTQYF
>TRBJ1-4|TRBV29-1|.|.
TGCAGCGTTGAAGAAGGCACAGTGAGAGGAGAAAAACTGTTTTTT
CSVEEGTVRGEKLFF
>TRBJ2-1|TRBV12-3/TRBV12-4|TRBD2|many
TGTGCCAGCAGTTTGGGACTAAAGGGTGAGCAGTTCTTC
CASSLGLKGEQFF
>TRBJ2-1|TRBV11-1|TRBD2|many
TGTGCCAGCAGCGCCCCCGGGACTACCTACAATGAGCAGTTCTTC
CASSAPGTTYNEQFF
>TRBJ1-1|TRBV2|.|.
TGTGCCAGCAGTGAAGCTATGGTGGGAACTCTAAACACTGAAGCTTTCTTT
CASSEAMVGTLNTEAFF
>TRBJ2-5|TRBV10-3|.|.
TGTGCCATCGGAGTGACGCAAGAGACCCAGTACTTC
CAIGVTQETQYF
>TRBJ1-2|TRBV5-5|.|.
TGTGCCAGCAGCTCCGCCACAGGGAGTGGCTACACCTTC
CASSSATGSGYTF
>TRBJ2-3|TRBV6-2/TRBV6-3|TRBD2|.
TGTGCCAGCAGTTCAGGGACTAGCGGGGGCTTCACAGATACGCAGTATTTT
CASSSGTSGGFTDTQYF
>TRBJ1-2|TRBV2|.|.
TGTGCCAGCAGACAGGAGGGACGCTATGGCTACACCTTC
CASRQEGRYGYTF
>TRBJ1-5|TRBV19|TRBD1|few
TGTGCCAGTAGCAGATGGGACAGGCGACTTTATAGCAATCAGCCCCAGCATTTT
CASSRWDRRLYSNQPQHF
>TRBJ2-2|TRBV6-2/TRBV6-3|TRBD1|many
TGTGCCAGCAGCCGACAGGGTTACACCGGGGAGCTGTTTTTT
CASSRQGYTGELFF
>TRBJ2-3|TRBV3-1|.|many
TGTGCCAGCAGCCCATCCGGGACAAGCACAGATACGCAGTATTTT
CASSPSGTSTDTQYF
>TRBJ2-2|TRBV7-9|.|.
TGTGCCAGCAGCTTAGAGGTTGGGCAGGGGAACACCGGGGAGCTGTTTTTT
CASSLEVGQGNTGELFF
>TRBJ1-2|TRBV5-5|.|.
TGTGCCAGCACCAAGGAGTACAGCCTAAACTATGGCTACACCTTC
CASTKEYSLNYGYTF
>TRBJ2-7|TRBV7-9|.|.
TGTGCCAGCAGCACCCCACTCGGAACCTACGAGCAGTACTTC
CASSTPLGTYEQYF
>TRBJ2-2|TRBV7-3|TRBD2|.
TGTGCCAGCAGCCCAAAGGCTAGCGGTGGCACCGGGGAGCTGTTTTTT
CASSPKASGGTGELFF
>TRBJ1-5|TRBV4-1|.|few
TGCGCCAGCAGCCAGACACAGCAGCGGCGTTGGCAGGGGAGCAATCAGCCCCAGCATTTT
CASSQTQQRRWQGSNQPQHF
>TRBJ2-3|TRBV15|TRBD1|.
TGTGCCACCAGCGCCATGACAGGGGGCGGAAATACGCAGTATTTT
CATSAMTGGGNTQYF
>TRBJ2-5|TRBV7-2|.|few
TGTGCCAGCAGCAAAATCGCAGAGACCCAGTACTTC
CASSKIAETQYF
>TRBJ2-5|TRBV27|TRBD1|.
TGTGCCAGCAGTTTGGAAACCACAGGGGCGCAAGAGACCCAGTACTTC
CASSLETTGAQETQYF
>TRBJ2-3|TRBV20-1|TRBD2|few
TGCAGTGCTAGGCATTGGACTAGCGGGGGCCCTGCGCAGTATTTT
CSARHWTSGGPAQYF
>TRBJ1-1|TRBV7-9|TRBD1|few
TGTGCCAGCAGCCGACAGGGGGTTGAAGCTTTCTTT
CASSRQGVEAFF
>TRBJ1-2|TRBV29-1|.|.
TGCAGCTACCTCGGGACGGCCCCCTATGGCTACACCTTC
CSYLGTAPYGYTF
>TRBJ1-2|TRBV7-9|.|.
TGTGCCAGCAGCTCTTGGACAGACAGAAACTATGGCTACACCTTC
CASSSWTDRNYGYTF
>TRBJ2-3|TRBV6-6|.|few
TGTGCCAGCAGTTACTGGGGTGGGGGTAGCACAGATACGCAGTATTTT
CASSYWGGGSTDTQYF
>TRBJ2-3|TRBV11-2|.|.
TGTGCCAGCAGCTTAGCCCGATGGGGTGGGGAGGCAGATACGCAGTATTTT
CASSLARWGGEADTQYF
>TRBJ1-1|TRBV5-5|.|few
TGTGCCAGCAGCTTCAGTGGGCACACTGAAGCTTTCTTT
CASSFSGHTEAFF
>TRBJ1-5|TRBV2|TRBD1|.
TGTGCCAGCAGTGGTCAGGGGGAGGCTCAGCCCCAGCATTTT
CASSGQGEAQPQHF
>TRBJ2-7|TRBV28|.|.
TGTGCCAGCAGTACCTCTAGTTACGAGCAGTACTTC
CASSTSSYEQYF
>TRBJ1-1|TRBV5-1|.|many
TGCGCCAGCAGCTTGGAGGTGAACACTGAAGCTTTCTTT
CASSLEVNTEAFF
>TRBJ2-3|TRBV6-2/TRBV6-3|.|once
TGTGCCAGCAGTTACCTCGGTGGAGATACGCAGTATTTT
CASSYLGGDTQYF
>TRBJ2-2|TRBV7-2|TRBD1|.
TGTGCCAGCAGCTTTACCTCTCGTCGACAGGGCCGAATATCAACGAACACCGGGGAGCTGTTTTTT
CASSFTSRRQGRISTNTGELFF
>TRBJ2-7|TRBV7-2|TRBD2|.
TGTGCCAGCAGCTTACCCGGGACTAGCGCGTACGAGCAGTACTTC
CASSLPGTSAYEQYF
>TRBJ1-1|TRBV18|TRBD1|.
TGTGCCAGCTCACCCCTGACAGGGGGTACTGAAGCTTTCTTT
CASSPLTGGTEAFF
>TRBJ1-1|TRBV7-2|TRBD1|once
TGTGCCTGCAGCTTAGTGGCAGGGGGCGCATCTGAAGCTTTCTTT
CACSLVAGGASEAFF
>TRBJ2-2|TRBV18|.|few
TGTGCCAGCTCACCATTGGAGGGCACCGGGGAGCTGTTTTTT
CASSPLEGTGELFF
>TRBJ1-1|TRBV6-5|TRBD1|.
TGTGCCAGTAGTTACATATGGACAGGGGAGAACACTGAAGCTTTCTTT
CASSYIWTGENTEAFF
>TRBJ1-2|TRBV5-1|.|.
TGCGCCAGCAGCTTGGAGGCCAGGGTCCCCTATGGCTACACCTTC
CASSLEARVPYGYTF
>TRBJ2-5|TRBV6-2/TRBV6-3|TRBD2|few
TGTGCCAGCAGTTACCACCGGACTAGCGGGGGTCGAGAGACCCAGTACTTC
CASSYHRTSGGRETQYF
>TRBJ2-1|TRBV6-1|.|.
TGTGCCAGCAGCCTCACAGATAACTCCTACAATGAGCAGTTCTTC
CASSLTDNSYNEQFF
>TRBJ2-5|TRBV6-5|.|.
TGTGCCAGCAGTTACGGGGGGACAGAGGAGACCCAGTACTTC
CASSYGGTEETQYF
>TRBJ2-7|TRBV12-5|.|.
TGTGCTAGTGGGGGCGTCCCCTACGAGCAGTACTTC
CASGGVPYEQYF
>TRBJ1-3|TRBV5-4|.|few
TGTGCCAGCAGCCCCGGGACGGCAAAGAACACCATATATTTT
CASSPGTAKNTIYF
>TRBJ2-7|TRBV20-1|.|.
TGCAGTGCTAGAGATCCGGGACGGCCTCTCTACGAGCAGTACTTC
CSARDPGRPLYEQYF
>TRBJ1-1|TRBV12-3/TRBV12-4|.|.
TGTGCCAGCAGTCCGGACAGTGGGATGAGTGCTTTCTTT
CASSPDSGMSAFF
>TRBJ2-3|TRBV12-2|.|.
TGTGCAAGTCGCTTTAAGGGACCCTTGGCCCCAGATACGCAGTATTTT
CASRFKGPLAPDTQYF
>TRBJ1-1|TRBV7-2|.|few
TGTGCCAGCAGCTTAGTACGGGACTCTGAAGCTTTCTTT
CASSLVRDSEAFF
>TRBJ1-1|TRBV6-5|.|few
TGTGCCAGCAGTTACTCACAGACCATGAACACTGAAGCTTTCTTT
CASSYSQTMNTEAFF
>TRBJ1-5|TRBV12-3/TRBV12-4|.|many
TGTGCCAGCAGTCAGGGAGACAATCAGCCCCAGCATTTT
CASSQGDNQPQHF
>TRBJ1-1|TRBV5-1|.|few
TGCGCCAGCAGCTTGGGTGGCGCAGGGGCCACTGAAGCTTTCTTT
CASSLGGAGATEAFF
>TRBJ2-5|TRBV28|.|.
TGTGCCAGCAGTACTACCCGAGAGACCCAGTACTTC
CASSTTRETQYF
>TRBJ2-2|TRBV5-1|TRBD2|few
TGCGCCAGCAGCTTGTTCAGAGCTAGCGGGGGGGCGAAGACCGGGGAGCTGTTTTTT
CASSLFRASGGAKTGELFF
>TRBJ2-4|TRBV12-3/TRBV12-4|TRBD2|.
TGTGCCAGCACCGGGGCGGGAGCCCGGCAGTACTTC
CASTGAGARQYF
>TRBJ2-7|TRBV6-2/TRBV6-3|TRBD2|.
TGTGCCAGCAGCCCTCCTAGCGGGCGGAACGAGCAGTACTTC
CASSPPSGRNEQYF